This paragraph reports one T cell receptor beta chain. Its antigen remains unidentified. The treatment is: around 19 received Ad26.COV2.S at low or high dose, single or two shots; about 5 received placebo; per-sample allocation not given. Material that was analyzed had been drawn on day 63 after the first vaccine or placebo injection. Spike of the Wuhan-strain SARS-CoV-2 was expressed by an Ad26 vector, which formed the vaccine. Here immunoSEQ multiplex PCR was the method, and the copy in TCRdb shows in-frame clones only, minus some. The data show around 380,000 clones, with approximately 91% seen just once and roughly 3.5% held by the top ten. This sample was included in a study of Ad26.COV2.S vaccination and SARS-CoV-2 variants. Across the study: The donor participated in the COV1001 trial, in its Ad26.COV2.S arm. Ad26.COV2.S was injected intramuscularly once or twice, 56 days apart.

Overall study results and limits: People given the vaccine had a wider spike-specific TCR breadth than placebo recipients did.

The CDR3 has 15 residues. The germline V gene has CDR1 LGHDT and CDR2 YNNKEL (reference sequence). The ends were cut back, 0 bases at V and 3 bases at J, with 11 bases in the middle. The clonotype originates from a person between 18 and 65 years old who received the Ad26.COV2.S COVID-19 vaccine or a placebo. The chain uses TRBV3-1 (or the pseudogene TRBV3-2) and TRBJ1-1, with TRBD1 as a possible D gene (5 bases). The source was peripheral blood, collected in a trial of Ad26.COV2.S vaccine versus placebo. CDR3 sequence: CASSQDGGDDTEAFF. The DNA for the CDR3 is TGTGCCAGCAGCCAAGACGGGGGTGATGACACTGAAGCTTTCTTT.